This is a list of T cell receptor beta chains from one sample in a study of shared clonotypes between healthy human individuals. Sequenced by immunoSEQ multiplex PCR; TCRdb stores in-frame clones only, minus some. The table includes approximately 1.1 million clones, around three quarters detected once. Sequencing was carried out using memory CD4+ T cells from PBMCs. All receptors derive from a man aged 18 to 29 in good health. Some clones in this sample may be carry-over from other donors' samples. Both conserved end residues are part of each CDR3.

TRBV11-3 CASSPYPRDRSYEQYF
TRBV6-5 CASSYSGLISTDTQYF
TRBV7-9 CASSSRRTNEKLFF
TRBV28 CASSLRTGAETQYF
TRBV19 CASSTRTSGSGNEQFF
TRBV5-6 CASSLASRAGKETQYF
TRBV6-5 CASRRPGGGKETQYF
TRBV12-5 CASAYSSGTRAYNEQFF
TRBV9 CASSGRTNTGELFF
TRBV5-1 CASSSGFGGHQPQHF
TRBV15 CATSRDHRETQYF
TRBV28 CASSFEGTGANVLTF
TRBV6-7 CASSSLVNVDNEQFF
TRBV5-1 CASSSDPTSGRTGELFF
TRBV27 CASSFGWGSGYNEQFF
TRBV5-1 CASSLGGGETQYF
TRBV29-1 CSVGRLADYEQYF
TRBV6-6 CASSYSELMYTEAFF
TRBV6-1 CASSPGLLRGYTF
TRBV11-1 CASSLNPGQGESYNEQFF
TRBV30 CAWRTASNSPLHF
TRBV7-9 CASSSPGQGPAGELFF
TRBV5-1 CASSYDRGEKLFF
TRBV30 CAWSVTSGRYEQYF
TRBV29-1 CSAGTPAPYYEQYF
TRBV5-1 CASSYRGTGGADTQYF
TRBV14 CASSHGIAGYTF
TRBV5-1 CASSSITGTSQQETQYF
TRBV27 CASRLRTSGAYEQYF
TRBV6-5 CASRTGQGTDTQYF
TRBV2 CASTRAEQYF
TRBV5-8 CASSKSLGTQYF
TRBV7-6 CASSFEAVSYNEQFF
TRBV15 CATSRDPMDRVDAGELFF
TRBV7-7 CASSHTSGTGELFF
TRBV19 CASKQDRGSNTEAFF
TRBV2 CATQQGFGYTF